This T cell receptor beta chain is from a study of a mutant IDH1 vaccine in newly diagnosed glioma. Study-wide background: Among treated patients, 62.5% were male and about 38% female, and mean age was about 41 years. Antecedent treatment encompassed radiotherapy, temozolomide, or their combination; the majority received both. Study-wide results and limits: Alterations occurring in top peripheral T cell clonotypes seemed unrelated to pseudoprogression.

The time point was: baseline, week 1 (first vaccination visit). Treatment reported: pre-vaccination baseline after standard-of-care therapy. The table came from immunoSEQ multiplex PCR; TCRdb's copy has only in-frame clones and leaves some out. The sample holds approximately 88,000 clones; over 75% are singletons and the top ten take approximately 7.6%. With respect to this clone: The antigen is not known.

The material was PBMCs, obtained from a glioma patient treated with radiotherapy, temozolomide or both. This receptor was identified in a middle-aged man with glioma.

CDR3 nucleotide sequence: TGTGCCAGCAGCCAAGATCTCGAGGGGAGCTACACCTTC. Translated: CASSQDLEGSYTF. The V gene is TRBV14, the J gene TRBJ1-2, with D perhaps matching TRBD1 (5 bases). V lost 0 bases, J lost 9 bases, and 11 bases lay in between. In germline, CDR1 is SGHDN, CDR2 FVKESK. CDR3 length equals 13 residues.